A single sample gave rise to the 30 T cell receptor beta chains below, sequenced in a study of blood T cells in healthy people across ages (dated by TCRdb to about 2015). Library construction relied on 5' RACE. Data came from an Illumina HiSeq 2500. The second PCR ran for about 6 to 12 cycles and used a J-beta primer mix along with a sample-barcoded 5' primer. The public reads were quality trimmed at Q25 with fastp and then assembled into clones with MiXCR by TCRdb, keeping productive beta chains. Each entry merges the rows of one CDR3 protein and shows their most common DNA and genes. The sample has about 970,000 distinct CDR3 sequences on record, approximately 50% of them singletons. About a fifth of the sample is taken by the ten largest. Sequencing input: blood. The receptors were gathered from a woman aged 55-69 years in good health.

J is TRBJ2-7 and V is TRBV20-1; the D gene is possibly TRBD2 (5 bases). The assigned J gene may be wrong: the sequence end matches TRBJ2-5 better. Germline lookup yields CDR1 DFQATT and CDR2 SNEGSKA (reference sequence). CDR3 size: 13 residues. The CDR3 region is CSARGPIGKTQYF. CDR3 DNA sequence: TGCAGTGCTAGAGGCCCGATCGGGAAGACCCAGTACTTC.

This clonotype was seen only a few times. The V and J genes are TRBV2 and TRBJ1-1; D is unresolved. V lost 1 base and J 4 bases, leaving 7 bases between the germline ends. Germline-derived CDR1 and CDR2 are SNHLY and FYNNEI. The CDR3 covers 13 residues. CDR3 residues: CASSEEGGTEAFF. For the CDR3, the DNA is TGTGCCAGCAGTGAAGAGGGAGGCACTGAAGCTTTCTTT.

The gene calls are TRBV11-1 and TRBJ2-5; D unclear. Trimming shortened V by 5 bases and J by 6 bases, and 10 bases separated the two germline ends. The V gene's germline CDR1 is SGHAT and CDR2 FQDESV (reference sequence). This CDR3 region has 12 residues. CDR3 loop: CASSNEAQTQYF. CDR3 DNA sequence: TGTGCCAGCAGCAACGAGGCCCAGACCCAGTACTTC.

DNA for the CDR3: TGTGCCAGCAGCATACAGGGGGCTGGCAGCGGCTACACCTTC. Translating gives CASSIQGAGSGYTF. The gene calls are TRBV28 and TRBJ1-2; the match to TRBD1 covers 9 bases. This CDR3 comprises 14 residues. CDR1 and CDR2 (germline): MDHEN, SYDVKM. V was clipped by 6 bases and J by 8 bases; unmatched bases: 10.

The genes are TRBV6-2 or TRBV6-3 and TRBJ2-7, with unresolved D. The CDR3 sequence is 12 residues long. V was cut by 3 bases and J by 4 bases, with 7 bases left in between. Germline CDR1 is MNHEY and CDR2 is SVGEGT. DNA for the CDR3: TGTGCCAGCAGTTATTCCCCTTACGAGCAGTACTTC. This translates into CASSYSPYEQYF.

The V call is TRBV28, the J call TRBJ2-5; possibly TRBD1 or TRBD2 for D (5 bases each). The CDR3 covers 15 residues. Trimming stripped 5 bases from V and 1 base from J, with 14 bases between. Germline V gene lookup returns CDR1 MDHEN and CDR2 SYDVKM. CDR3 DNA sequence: TGTGCCAGCAGTCTTACGGGACCACCCCAAGAGACCCAGTACTTC. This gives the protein CASSLTGPPQETQYF.

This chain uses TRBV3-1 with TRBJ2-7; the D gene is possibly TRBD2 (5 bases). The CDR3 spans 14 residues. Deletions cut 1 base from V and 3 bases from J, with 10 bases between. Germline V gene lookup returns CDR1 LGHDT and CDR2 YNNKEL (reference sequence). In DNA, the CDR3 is TGTGCCAGCAGCCAAGTGACTGGGAGCTACGAGCAGTACTTC. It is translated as CASSQVTGSYEQYF.

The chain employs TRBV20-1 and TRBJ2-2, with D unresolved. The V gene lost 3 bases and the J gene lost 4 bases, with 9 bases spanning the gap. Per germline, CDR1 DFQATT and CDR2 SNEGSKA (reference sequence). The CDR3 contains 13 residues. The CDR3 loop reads CSASPYSTGELFF. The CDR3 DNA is TGCAGTGCTAGCCCCTACAGCACCGGGGAGCTGTTTTTT.

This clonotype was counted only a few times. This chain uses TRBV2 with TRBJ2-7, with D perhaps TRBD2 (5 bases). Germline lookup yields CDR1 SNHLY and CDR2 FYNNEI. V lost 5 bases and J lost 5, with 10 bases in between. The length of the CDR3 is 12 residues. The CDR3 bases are TGTGCCAGCAGTACCGACGGGGACGAGCAGTACTTC. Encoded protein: CASSTDGDEQYF. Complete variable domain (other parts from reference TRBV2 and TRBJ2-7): EPEVTQTPSHQVTQMGQEVILRCVPISNHLYFYWYRQILGQKVEFLVSFYNNEISEKSEIFDDQFSVERPDGSNFTLKIRSTKLEDSAMYFCASSTDGDEQYFGPGTRLTVT.

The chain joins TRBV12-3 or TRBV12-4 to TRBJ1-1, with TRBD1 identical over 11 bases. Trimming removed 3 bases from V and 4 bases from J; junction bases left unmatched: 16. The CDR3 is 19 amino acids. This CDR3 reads CASSLYVRGQGEVGTEAFF. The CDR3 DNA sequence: TGTGCCAGCAGTTTGTACGTTAGGGGACAGGGGGAAGTGGGCACTGAAGCTTTCTTT.

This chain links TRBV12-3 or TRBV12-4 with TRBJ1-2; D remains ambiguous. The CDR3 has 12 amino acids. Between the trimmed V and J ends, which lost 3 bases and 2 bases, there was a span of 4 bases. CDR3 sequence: CASSFTNYGYTF. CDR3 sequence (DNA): TGTGCCAGCAGTTTTACCAACTATGGCTACACCTTC.

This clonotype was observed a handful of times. The CDR3 protein is CASSDTGMYQPQHF. The CDR3 nucleotides read TGTGCCAGCAGTGATACAGGGATGTATCAGCCCCAGCATTTT. V is TRBV6-1 and J is TRBJ1-5, with D maybe TRBD1 (6 bases). V lost 3 bases, J lost 5 bases, and 11 bases lay in between. CDR3 length: 14 residues. Germline CDR1 MNHNS, CDR2 SASEGT.

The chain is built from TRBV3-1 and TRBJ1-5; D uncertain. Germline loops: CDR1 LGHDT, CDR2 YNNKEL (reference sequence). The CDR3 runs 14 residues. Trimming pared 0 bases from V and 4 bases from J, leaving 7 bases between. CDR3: CASSQDAQNQPQHF. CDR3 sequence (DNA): TGTGCCAGCAGCCAAGACGCTCAGAATCAGCCCCAGCATTTT.

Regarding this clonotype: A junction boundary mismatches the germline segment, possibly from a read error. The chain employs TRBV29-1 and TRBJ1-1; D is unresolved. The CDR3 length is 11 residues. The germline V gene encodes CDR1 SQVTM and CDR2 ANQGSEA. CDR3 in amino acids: CSVEGNTEVFF. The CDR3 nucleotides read TGCAGCGTTGAGGGTAACACTGAAGTTTTCTTT.

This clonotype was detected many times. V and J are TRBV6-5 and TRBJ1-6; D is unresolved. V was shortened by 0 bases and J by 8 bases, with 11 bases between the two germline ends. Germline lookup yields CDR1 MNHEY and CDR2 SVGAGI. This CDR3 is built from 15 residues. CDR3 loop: CASSYSGNSYSPLHF. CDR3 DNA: TGTGCCAGCAGTTACTCTGGGAATTCTTATTCACCCCTCCACTTT.

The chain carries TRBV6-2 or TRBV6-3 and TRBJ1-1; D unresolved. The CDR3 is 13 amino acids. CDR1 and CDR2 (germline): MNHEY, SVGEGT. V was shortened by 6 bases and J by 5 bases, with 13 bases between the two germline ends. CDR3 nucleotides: TGTGCCAGCAGACGGACGGACTTTACTGAAGCTTTCTTT. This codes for CASRRTDFTEAFF.

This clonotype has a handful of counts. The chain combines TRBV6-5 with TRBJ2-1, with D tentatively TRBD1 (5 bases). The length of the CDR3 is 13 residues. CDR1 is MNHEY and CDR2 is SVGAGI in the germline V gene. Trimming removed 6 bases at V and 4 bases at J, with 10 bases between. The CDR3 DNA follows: TGTGCCAGCAGATCTGGACAATACAATGAGCAGTTCTTC. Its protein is CASRSGQYNEQFF.

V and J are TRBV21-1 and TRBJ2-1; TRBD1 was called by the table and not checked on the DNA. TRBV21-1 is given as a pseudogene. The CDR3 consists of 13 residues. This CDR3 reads CATLGGDRKLLFF. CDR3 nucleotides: TGTGCCACACTTGGGGGTGACAGGAAGTTGCTGTTCTTC.

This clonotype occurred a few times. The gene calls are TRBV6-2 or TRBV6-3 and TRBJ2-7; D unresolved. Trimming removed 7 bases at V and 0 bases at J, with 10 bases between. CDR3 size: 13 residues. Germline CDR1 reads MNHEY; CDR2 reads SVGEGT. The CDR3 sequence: CASKVSTSYEQYF. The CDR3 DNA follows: TGTGCCAGCAAGGTTTCAACCTCCTACGAGCAGTACTTC.

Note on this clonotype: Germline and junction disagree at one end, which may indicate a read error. This CDR3 reads CACSPSRGVAYEQYF. In DNA form, the CDR3 reads TGTGCCTGCAGCCCGAGCAGGGGGGTTGCCTACGAGCAGTACTTC. V usage is TRBV7-9 and J usage is TRBJ2-7; TRBD1 might be the D (7 bases). This CDR3 region has 15 residues. The germline gives CDR1 SEHNR, CDR2 FQNEAQ (reference sequence).

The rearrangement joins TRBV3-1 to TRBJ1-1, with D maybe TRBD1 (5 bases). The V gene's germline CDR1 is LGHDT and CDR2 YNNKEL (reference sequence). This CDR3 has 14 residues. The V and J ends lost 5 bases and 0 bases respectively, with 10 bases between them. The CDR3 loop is CASSILGLNTEAFF. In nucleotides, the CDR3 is TGTGCCAGCAGCATCCTGGGGCTGAACACTGAAGCTTTCTTT.

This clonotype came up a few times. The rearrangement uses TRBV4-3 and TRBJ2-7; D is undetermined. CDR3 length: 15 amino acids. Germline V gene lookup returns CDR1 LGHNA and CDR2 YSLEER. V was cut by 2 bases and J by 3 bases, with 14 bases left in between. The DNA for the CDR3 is TGCGCCAGCAGCCAAAGACATAACGCAGGCTACGAGCAGTACTTC. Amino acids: CASSQRHNAGYEQYF.

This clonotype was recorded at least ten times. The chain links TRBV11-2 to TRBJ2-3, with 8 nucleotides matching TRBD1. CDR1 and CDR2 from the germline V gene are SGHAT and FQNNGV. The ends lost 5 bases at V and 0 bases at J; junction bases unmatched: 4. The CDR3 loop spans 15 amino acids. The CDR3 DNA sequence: TGTGCCAGCAGCACCTACAGGGGGAGCACAGATACGCAGTATTTT. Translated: CASSTYRGSTDTQYF.

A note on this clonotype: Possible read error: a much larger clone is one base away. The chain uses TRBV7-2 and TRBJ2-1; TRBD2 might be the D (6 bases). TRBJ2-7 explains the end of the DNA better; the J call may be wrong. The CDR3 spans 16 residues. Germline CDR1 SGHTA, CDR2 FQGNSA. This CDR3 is CASSPRRGGSYNEQYF. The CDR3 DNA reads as TGTGCCAGCAGCCCGCGGAGGGGAGGTTCCTACAATGAGCAGTACTTC.

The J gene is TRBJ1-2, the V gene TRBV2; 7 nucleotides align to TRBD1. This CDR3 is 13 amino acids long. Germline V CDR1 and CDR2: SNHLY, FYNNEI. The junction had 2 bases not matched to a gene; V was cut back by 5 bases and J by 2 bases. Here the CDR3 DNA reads TGTGCCAGCAGTATGACAGGGAACTATGGCTACACCTTC. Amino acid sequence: CASSMTGNYGYTF. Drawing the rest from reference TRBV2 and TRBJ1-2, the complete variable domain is EPEVTQTPSHQVTQMGQEVILRCVPISNHLYFYWYRQILGQKVEFLVSFYNNEISEKSEIFDDQFSVERPDGSNFTLKIRSTKLEDSAMYFCASSMTGNYGYTFGSGTRLTVV.

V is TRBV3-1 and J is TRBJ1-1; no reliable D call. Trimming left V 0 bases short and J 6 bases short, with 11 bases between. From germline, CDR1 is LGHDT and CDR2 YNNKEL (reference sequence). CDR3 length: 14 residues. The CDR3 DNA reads TGTGCCAGCAGCCAAGAGGATCGGGGTTCTGAAGCTTTCTTT. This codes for CASSQEDRGSEAFF.

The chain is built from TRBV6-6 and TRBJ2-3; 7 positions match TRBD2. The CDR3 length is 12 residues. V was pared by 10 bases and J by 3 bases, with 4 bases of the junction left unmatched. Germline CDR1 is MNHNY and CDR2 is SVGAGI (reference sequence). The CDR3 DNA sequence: TGTGCCACCCGGGGGGTGACAGATACGCAGTATTTT. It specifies CATRGVTDTQYF.

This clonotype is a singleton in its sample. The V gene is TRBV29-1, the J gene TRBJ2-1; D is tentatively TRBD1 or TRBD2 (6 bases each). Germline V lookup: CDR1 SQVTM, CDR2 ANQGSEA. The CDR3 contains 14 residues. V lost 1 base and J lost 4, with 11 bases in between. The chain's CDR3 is CSVEGRGGYNEQFF. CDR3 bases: TGCAGCGTTGAAGGGAGAGGGGGGTACAATGAGCAGTTCTTC.

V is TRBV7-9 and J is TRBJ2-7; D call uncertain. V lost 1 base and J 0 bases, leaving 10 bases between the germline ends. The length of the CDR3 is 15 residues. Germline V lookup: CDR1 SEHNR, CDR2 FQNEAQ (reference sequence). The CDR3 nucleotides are TGTGCCAGCAGCTTAGTACGATTTAGCTCCTACGAGCAGTACTTC. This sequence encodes CASSLVRFSSYEQYF.

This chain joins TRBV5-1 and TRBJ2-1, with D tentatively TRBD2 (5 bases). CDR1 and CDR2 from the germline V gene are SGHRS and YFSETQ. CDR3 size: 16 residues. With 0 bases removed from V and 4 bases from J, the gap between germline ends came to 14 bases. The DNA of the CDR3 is TGCGCCAGCAGCTTGGACGGGCTAGGAGGTTACAATGAGCAGTTCTTC. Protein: CASSLDGLGGYNEQFF.